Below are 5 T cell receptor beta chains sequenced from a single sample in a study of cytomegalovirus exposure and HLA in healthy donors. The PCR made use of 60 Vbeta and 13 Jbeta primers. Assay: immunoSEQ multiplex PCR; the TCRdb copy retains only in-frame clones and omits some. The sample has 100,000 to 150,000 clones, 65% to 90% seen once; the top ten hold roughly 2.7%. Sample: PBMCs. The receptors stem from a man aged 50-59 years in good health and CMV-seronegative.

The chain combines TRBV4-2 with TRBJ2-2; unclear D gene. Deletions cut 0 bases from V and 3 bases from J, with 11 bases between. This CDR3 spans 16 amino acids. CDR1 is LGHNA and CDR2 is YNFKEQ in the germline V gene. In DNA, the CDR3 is TGTGCCAGCAGCCAAGATTATAGAACAGACACCGGGGAGCTGTTTTTT. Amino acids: CASSQDYRTDTGELFF.

For the CDR3, the DNA is TGTGCCAGCACCGCCGGGGGTGGACTGCTCTTCTTCTGGGGCTACACCTTC. Protein: CASTAGGGLLFFWGYTF. J is TRBJ1-2 and V is TRBV27, with D possibly matching TRBD1 (5 bases). The CDR3 contains 17 residues. V was cut by 7 bases and J by 8 bases, with 29 bases left in between. CDR1 and CDR2 (germline): MNHEY, SMNVEV (reference sequence).

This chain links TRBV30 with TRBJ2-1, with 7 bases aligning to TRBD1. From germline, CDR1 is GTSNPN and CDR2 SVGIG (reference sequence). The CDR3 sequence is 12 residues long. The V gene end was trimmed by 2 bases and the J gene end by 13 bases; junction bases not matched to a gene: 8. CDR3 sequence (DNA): TGTGCCTGGAGTACCACAGGGGAGTTTCAGTTCTTC. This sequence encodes CAWSTTGEFQFF.

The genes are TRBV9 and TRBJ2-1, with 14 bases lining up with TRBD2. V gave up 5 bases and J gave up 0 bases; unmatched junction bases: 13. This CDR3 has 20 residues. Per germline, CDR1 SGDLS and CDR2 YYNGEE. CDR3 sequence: CASRDTGTSGGSSSYNEQFF. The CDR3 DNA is TGTGCCAGCAGGGACACCGGGACTAGCGGGGGCTCCAGCTCCTACAATGAGCAGTTCTTC.

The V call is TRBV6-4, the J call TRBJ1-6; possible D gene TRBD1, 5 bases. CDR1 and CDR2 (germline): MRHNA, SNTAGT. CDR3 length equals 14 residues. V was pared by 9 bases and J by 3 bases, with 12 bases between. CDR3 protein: CASGIGGYNSPLHF. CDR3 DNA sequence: TGTGCCAGTGGGATCGGGGGCTATAATTCACCCCTCCACTTT.